The clone carrying this T cell receptor (beta chain) was recorded once. Its antigen is still unknown. This record belongs to a study of cytotoxic CD8 clonotypes in ibrutinib-treated CLL. For the study at large: After a median about eleven months on treatment (6 to 36), response samples were drawn. An average of approximately 260,000 productive templates and some 100,000 productive rearrangements was obtained per sample. Overall study results and limits: Before falling back toward baseline at progression, clonality had risen at the time of ibrutinib response.

Profiled with immunoSEQ multiplex PCR; TCRdb holds only in-frame clones, not every one. The data hold some 100,000 clones, with approximately 58% observed a single time. About 2.2 micrograms of genomic DNA (from cryopreserved PBMCs) were used for TCR beta libraries. Germline loops: CDR1 SQVTM, CDR2 ANQGSEA. The CDR3 totals 10 residues. V gave up 5 bases and J gave up 7 bases, with 8 bases separating them. The receptor comes from a human donor with chronic lymphocytic leukemia. The starting material was PBMCs, obtained after 24 months of ibrutinib treatment. The rearrangement links TRBV29-1 to TRBJ1-1; possible D gene TRBD1, 5 bases. The CDR3 sequence is CSVWDREAFF. CDR3 in DNA: TGCAGCGTTTGGGACCGTGAAGCTTTCTTT. Looking up the rest from reference TRBV29-1 and TRBJ1-1 gives the full variable domain: SAVISQKPSRDICQRGTSLTIQCQVDSQVTMMFWYRQQPGQSLTLIATANQGSEATYESGFVIDKFPISRPNLTFSTLTVSNMSPEDSSIYLCSVWDREAFFGQGTRLTVV.